The rows below give T cell receptor beta chains drawn from one sample of a study of cytotoxic CD8 clonotypes in ibrutinib-treated CLL. This table comes from immunoSEQ multiplex PCR, and its TCRdb copy is limited to in-frame clones, with some not included. The sample carries some 150,000 clones, approximately 77% recorded once. The specimen was PBMCs, collected after 12 months of ibrutinib treatment. All receptors come from a human donor with chronic lymphocytic leukemia. Both conserved end residues are part of each CDR3. Fields, in order: clone size, V gene, D gene, J gene, CDR3 protein, CDR3 DNA. A D gene is named only where the DNA matches it firmly. Not all rows give a size; the values are once, few, many and, for expanded clones, a class.

>.|TRBV28|.|TRBJ2-5
CASSLARDGRETQYF
TGTGCCAGCAGTTTAGCCAGGGACGGACGAGAGACCCAGTACTTC
>.|TRBV9|TRBD1|TRBJ1-5
CASSPDRGAGNQPQHF
TGTGCCAGCAGCCCGGACAGGGGAGCTGGCAATCAGCCCCAGCATTTT
>.|TRBV9|.|TRBJ1-6
CASSPQVGPRDSPLHF
TGTGCCAGCAGCCCCCAGGTGGGACCGCGGGATTCACCCCTCCACTTT
>few|TRBV1|.|TRBJ2-3
CTSSPGTSTDTQYF
TGCACCAGCAGCCCCGGGACTAGCACAGATACGCAGTATTTT
>.|TRBV11-2|.|TRBJ1-2
CASSLDFYQGAFGYTF
TGTGCCAGCAGCTTAGATTTTTATCAGGGAGCCTTTGGCTACACCTTC
>few|TRBV7-9|.|TRBJ2-7
CASSKLDRYEQYF
TGTGCCAGCAGCAAGCTAGACAGGTACGAGCAGTACTTC
>.|TRBV14|.|TRBJ1-1
CASSRQIYTEAFF
TGTGCCAGCAGCCGACAGATTTACACTGAAGCTTTCTTT
>.|TRBV28|.|TRBJ1-2
CASSFPGVYGYTF
TGTGCCAGCAGTTTTCCGGGAGTCTATGGCTACACCTTC
>few|TRBV29-1|.|TRBJ2-2
CSVFLRDTGELFF
TGCAGCGTTTTTCTTAGGGACACCGGGGAGCTGTTTTTT
>many|TRBV19|.|TRBJ1-1
CASSIIGGKTEAFF
TGTGCCAGTAGTATAATCGGGGGTAAGACTGAAGCTTTCTTT
>.|TRBV2|TRBD2|TRBJ2-4
CASSVTGTSGGGIQYF
TGTGCCAGCAGTGTGACCGGGACTAGCGGGGGAGGAATTCAGTACTTC
>.|TRBV28|.|TRBJ1-4
CASSLPAATNEKLFF
TGTGCCAGCAGTTTACCCGCGGCAACTAATGAAAAACTGTTTTTT
>.|TRBV7-9|.|TRBJ2-2
CASSLGWAGELFF
TGTGCCAGCAGCTTAGGTTGGGCCGGGGAGCTGTTTTTT
>.|TRBV19|TRBD1|TRBJ2-7
CASSIGGTGSSYEQYF
TGTGCCAGTAGTATTGGCGGGACAGGGAGTTCCTACGAGCAGTACTTC
>.|TRBV25-1|TRBD2|TRBJ2-7
CASSDGTSAYEQYF
TGTGCCAGCAGTGACGGGACTAGCGCCTACGAGCAGTACTTC
>.|TRBV7-9|TRBD2|TRBJ2-7
CASSFLRLADSSYEQYF
TGTGCCAGCAGCTTCTTGCGACTAGCCGACTCTTCTTACGAGCAGTACTTC
>.|TRBV5-6|TRBD1|TRBJ2-2
CASSLGTGGGTGELFF
TGTGCCAGCAGCTTAGGGACAGGGGGAGGCACCGGGGAGCTGTTTTTT
>.|TRBV2|.|TRBJ2-5
CASSRWTQYF
TGTGCCAGCAGCAGATGGACCCAGTACTTC
>.|TRBV12-5|.|TRBJ1-3
CASGLRTGLGRLRDSSGNTIYF
TGTGCTAGTGGTTTGAGAACAGGTTTGGGGAGACTCCGCGATAGCTCTGGAAACACCATATATTTT
>once|TRBV6-5|.|TRBJ2-1
CAISPGNEQFF
TGTGCCATCAGTCCGGGGAATGAGCAGTTCTTC
>.|TRBV7-9|TRBD2|TRBJ2-5
CASSLGLAGVETQYF
TGTGCCAGCAGCTTAGGACTAGCGGGAGTAGAGACCCAGTACTTC
>.|TRBV28|.|TRBJ2-7
CASSFGEQYF
TGTGCCAGCAGTTTTGGGGAGCAGTACTTC
>.|TRBV27|TRBD2|TRBJ2-1
CASRRHGVAGETGNNEQFF
TGTGCCAGCAGGCGACATGGGGTAGCGGGGGAAACGGGGAACAATGAGCAGTTCTTC
>.|TRBV9|TRBD2|TRBJ2-3
CASSSGTSGFGTDTQYF
TGTGCCAGCAGCTCCGGGACTAGCGGATTTGGCACAGATACGCAGTATTTT
>.|TRBV5-1|.|TRBJ2-1
CASSLWGVGDGTDNEQFF
TGCGCCAGCAGCTTGTGGGGCGTTGGAGACGGTACCGACAATGAGCAGTTCTTC
>.|TRBV28|.|TRBJ1-1
CASSPETLMNTEAFF
TGTGCCAGCAGCCCCGAGACCCTTATGAACACTGAAGCTTTCTTT
>.|TRBV27|.|TRBJ2-7
CASSFLSSYEQYF
TGTGCCAGCAGTTTCCTAAGCTCCTACGAGCAGTACTTC
>.|TRBV28|TRBD1|TRBJ2-5
CASLGQGIQETQYF
TGTGCCAGCCTGGGACAGGGGATCCAAGAGACCCAGTACTTC
>.|TRBV4-3|.|TRBJ2-1
CASSQGSTVEQFF
TGCGCCAGCAGCCAAGGGAGTACGGTTGAGCAGTTCTTC
>few|TRBV7-9|.|TRBJ2-7
CASSVGGFQVRREQYF
TGTGCCAGCAGCGTCGGTGGCTTTCAGGTCAGGCGCGAGCAGTACTTC
>.|TRBV7-9|TRBD2|TRBJ2-5
CASSQEAGAETQYF
TGTGCCAGCAGCCAAGAAGCGGGGGCAGAGACCCAGTACTTC
>.|TRBV6-5|.|TRBJ1-2
CASLTHRTAYGYTF
TGTGCCAGCTTAACTCACAGGACGGCCTATGGCTACACCTTC
>.|TRBV6-7|TRBD1|TRBJ1-5
CASSSRIQGALDQPQHF
TGTGCCAGCAGTTCGCGGATACAGGGGGCTTTGGATCAGCCCCAGCATTTT
>few|TRBV28|.|TRBJ1-5
CASSPGGSNQPQHF
TGTGCCAGCAGCCCCGGGGGTAGCAATCAGCCCCAGCATTTT
>once|TRBV19|.|TRBJ2-3
CASSGGPENTDTQYF
TGTGCCAGTAGCGGGGGCCCAGAAAACACAGATACGCAGTATTTT
>.|TRBV4-3|.|TRBJ2-7
CASSQDQLYEQYF
TGCGCCAGCAGCCAAGATCAGCTCTACGAGCAGTACTTC
>.|TRBV6-1|.|TRBJ2-2
CASSVGTGNGELFF
TGTGCCAGCAGTGTCGGTACTGGGAACGGGGAGCTGTTTTTT
>.|TRBV7-6|TRBD2|TRBJ2-5
CASSGGTSGETQYF
TGTGCCAGCAGCGGAGGGACTAGCGGAGAGACCCAGTACTTC
>.|TRBV28|.|TRBJ2-6
CASSLLEPGANVLTF
TGTGCCAGCAGCCTACTAGAACCTGGGGCCAACGTCCTGACTTTC
>once|TRBV11-2|.|TRBJ1-1
CASSPPSGGGTEAFF
TGTGCCAGCAGCCCGCCGAGTGGGGGAGGGACTGAAGCTTTCTTT